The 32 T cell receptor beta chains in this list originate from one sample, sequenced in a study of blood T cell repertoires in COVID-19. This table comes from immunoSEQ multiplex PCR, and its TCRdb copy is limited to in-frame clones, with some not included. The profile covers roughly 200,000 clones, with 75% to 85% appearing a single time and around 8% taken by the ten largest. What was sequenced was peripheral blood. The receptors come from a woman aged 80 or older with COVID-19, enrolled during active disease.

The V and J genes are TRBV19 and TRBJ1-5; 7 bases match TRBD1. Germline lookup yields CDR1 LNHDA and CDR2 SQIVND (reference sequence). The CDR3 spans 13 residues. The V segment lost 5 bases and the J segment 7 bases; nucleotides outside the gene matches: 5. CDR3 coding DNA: TGTGCCAGTAGTCGAGGGGGCAGGCAGCCCCAGCATTTT. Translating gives CASSRGGRQPQHF.

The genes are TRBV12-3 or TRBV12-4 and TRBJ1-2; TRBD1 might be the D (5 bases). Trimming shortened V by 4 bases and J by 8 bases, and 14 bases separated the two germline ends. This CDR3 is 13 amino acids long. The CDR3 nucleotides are TGTGCCAGCAGTTGGGAGGGCTGGGGCGGCTACACCTTC. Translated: CASSWEGWGGYTF.

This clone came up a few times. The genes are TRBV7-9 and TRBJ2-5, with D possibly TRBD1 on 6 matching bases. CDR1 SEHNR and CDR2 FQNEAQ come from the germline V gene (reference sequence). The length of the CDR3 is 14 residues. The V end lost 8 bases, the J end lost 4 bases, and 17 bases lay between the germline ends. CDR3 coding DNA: TGTGCCAGCTCGTCCCCACAGGGCCCAGAGACCCAGTACTTC. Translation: CASSSPQGPETQYF.

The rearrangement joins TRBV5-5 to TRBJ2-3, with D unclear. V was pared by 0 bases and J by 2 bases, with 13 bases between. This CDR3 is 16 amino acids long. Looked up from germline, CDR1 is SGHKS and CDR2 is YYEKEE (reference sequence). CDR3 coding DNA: TGTGCCAGCAGCTTGGGATCCAGCCAGGCCACAGATACGCAGTATTTT. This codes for CASSLGSSQATDTQYF.

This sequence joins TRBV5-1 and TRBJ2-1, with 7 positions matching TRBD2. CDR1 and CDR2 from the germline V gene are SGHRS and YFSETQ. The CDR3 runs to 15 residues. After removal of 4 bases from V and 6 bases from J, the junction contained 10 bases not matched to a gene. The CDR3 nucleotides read TGCGCCAGCAGCCCGGCCGGGACTAATGGCAATGAGCAGTTCTTC. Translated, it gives CASSPAGTNGNEQFF.

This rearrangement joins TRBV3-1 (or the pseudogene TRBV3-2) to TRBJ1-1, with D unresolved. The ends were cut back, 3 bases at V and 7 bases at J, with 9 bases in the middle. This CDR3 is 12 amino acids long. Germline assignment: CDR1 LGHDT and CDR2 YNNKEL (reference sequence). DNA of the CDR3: TGTGCCAGCAGCCAGTCCTACGGTGAAGCTTTCTTT. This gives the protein CASSQSYGEAFF.

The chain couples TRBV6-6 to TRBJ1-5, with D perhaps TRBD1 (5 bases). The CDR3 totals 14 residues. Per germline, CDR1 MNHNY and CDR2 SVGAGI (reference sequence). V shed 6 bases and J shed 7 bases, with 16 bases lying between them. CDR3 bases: TGTGCCAGCAGAGACCCAGGTCAGGGACAGCCCCAGCATTTT. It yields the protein CASRDPGQGQPQHF.

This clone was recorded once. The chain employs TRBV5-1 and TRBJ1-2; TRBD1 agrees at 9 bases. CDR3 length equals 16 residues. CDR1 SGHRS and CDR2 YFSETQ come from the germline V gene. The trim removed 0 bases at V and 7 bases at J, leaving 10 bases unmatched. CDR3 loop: CASSLDPSTGGSGYTF. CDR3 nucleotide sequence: TGCGCCAGCAGCTTGGATCCCTCTACAGGGGGCAGTGGCTACACCTTC. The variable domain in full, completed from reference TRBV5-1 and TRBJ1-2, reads KAGVTQTPRYLIKTRGQQVTLSCSPISGHRSVSWYQQTPGQGLQFLFEYFSETQRNKGNFPGRFSGRQFSNSRSEMNVSTLELGDSALYLCASSLDPSTGGSGYTFGSGTRLTVV.

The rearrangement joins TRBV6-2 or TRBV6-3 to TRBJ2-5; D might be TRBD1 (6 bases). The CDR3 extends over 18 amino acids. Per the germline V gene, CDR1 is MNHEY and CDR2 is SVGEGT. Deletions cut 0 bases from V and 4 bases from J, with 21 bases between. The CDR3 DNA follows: TGTGCCAGCAGTTACTCTCGGATCCACAGGGAAGTAATAGAGACCCAGTACTTC. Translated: CASSYSRIHREVIETQYF.

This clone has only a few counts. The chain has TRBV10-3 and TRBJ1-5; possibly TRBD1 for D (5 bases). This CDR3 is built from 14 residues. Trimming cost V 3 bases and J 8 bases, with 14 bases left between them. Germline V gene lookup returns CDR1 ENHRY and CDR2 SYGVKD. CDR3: CAISEGPLGEPQHF. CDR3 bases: TGTGCCATCAGTGAAGGGCCCTTAGGGGAGCCCCAGCATTTT.

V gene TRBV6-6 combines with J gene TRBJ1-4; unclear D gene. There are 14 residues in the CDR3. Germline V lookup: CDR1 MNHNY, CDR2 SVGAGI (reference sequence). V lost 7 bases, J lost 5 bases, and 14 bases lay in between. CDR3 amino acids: CASKIGGLNEKLFF. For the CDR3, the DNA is TGTGCCAGCAAAATCGGTGGGCTCAATGAAAAACTGTTTTTT.

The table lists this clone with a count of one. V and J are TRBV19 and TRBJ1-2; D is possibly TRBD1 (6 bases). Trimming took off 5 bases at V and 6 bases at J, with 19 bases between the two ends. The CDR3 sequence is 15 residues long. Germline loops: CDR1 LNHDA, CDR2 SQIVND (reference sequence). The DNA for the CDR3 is TGTGCCAGTAGTCTTACCCAGCTTCAGGGGCATGGCTACACCTTC. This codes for CASSLTQLQGHGYTF.

DNA for the CDR3: TGTGCCAGCAGCCCATTAGCGGGGAGCTCCTACGAGCAGTACTTC. It translates to CASSPLAGSSYEQYF. The chain links TRBV28 to TRBJ2-7, with TRBD2 matching 8 bases. The CDR3 sequence is 15 residues long. J was trimmed by 0 bases and V by 6 bases; bases with no gene match: 7. CDR1 and CDR2 (germline): MDHEN, SYDVKM.

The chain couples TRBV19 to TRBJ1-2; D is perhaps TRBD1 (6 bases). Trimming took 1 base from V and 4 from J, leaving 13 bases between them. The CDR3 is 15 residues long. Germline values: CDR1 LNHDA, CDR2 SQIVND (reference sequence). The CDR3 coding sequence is TGTGCCAGTAGTATAGGCCCAGGGGTGACCTATGGCTACACCTTC. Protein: CASSIGPGVTYGYTF.

CDR3 amino acids: CSVGGGALGETQYF. The CDR3 nucleotides read TGCAGCGTCGGCGGCGGGGCCCTGGGAGAGACCCAGTACTTC. The J gene is TRBJ2-5, the V gene TRBV29-1; D might be TRBD2 (6 bases). Trimming left V 6 bases short and J 4 bases short, with 18 bases between. The CDR3 extends over 14 amino acids. Germline V gene lookup returns CDR1 SQVTM and CDR2 ANQGSEA.

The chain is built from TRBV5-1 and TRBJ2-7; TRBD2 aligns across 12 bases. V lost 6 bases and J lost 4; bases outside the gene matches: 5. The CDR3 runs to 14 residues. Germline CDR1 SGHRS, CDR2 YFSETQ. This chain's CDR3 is CASKLAGGTYEQYF. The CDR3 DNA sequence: TGCGCCAGCAAACTAGCGGGGGGCACGTACGAGCAGTACTTC.

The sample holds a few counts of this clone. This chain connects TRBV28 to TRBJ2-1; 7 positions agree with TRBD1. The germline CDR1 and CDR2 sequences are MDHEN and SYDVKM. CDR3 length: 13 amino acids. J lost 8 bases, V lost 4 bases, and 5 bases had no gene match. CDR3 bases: TGTGCCAGCAGTTCTAGGGGGCTGGATGAGCAGTTCTTC. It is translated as CASSSRGLDEQFF.

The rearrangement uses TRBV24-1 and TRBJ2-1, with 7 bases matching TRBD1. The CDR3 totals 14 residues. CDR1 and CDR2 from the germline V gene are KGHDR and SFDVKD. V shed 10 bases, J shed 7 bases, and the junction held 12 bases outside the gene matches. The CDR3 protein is CATPQGDRVNEQFF. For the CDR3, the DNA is TGTGCCACGCCACAGGGAGACAGGGTAAATGAGCAGTTCTTC.

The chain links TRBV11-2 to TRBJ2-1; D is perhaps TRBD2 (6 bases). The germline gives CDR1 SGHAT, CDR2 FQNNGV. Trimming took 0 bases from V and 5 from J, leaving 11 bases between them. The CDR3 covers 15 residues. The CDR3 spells CASSLDGRINNEQFF. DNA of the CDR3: TGTGCCAGCAGCTTAGACGGGAGAATCAACAATGAGCAGTTCTTC.

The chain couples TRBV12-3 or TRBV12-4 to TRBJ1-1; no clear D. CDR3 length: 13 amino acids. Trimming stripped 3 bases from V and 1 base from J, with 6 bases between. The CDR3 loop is CASSFRANTEAFF. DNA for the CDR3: TGTGCCAGCAGTTTCCGAGCGAACACTGAAGCTTTCTTT.

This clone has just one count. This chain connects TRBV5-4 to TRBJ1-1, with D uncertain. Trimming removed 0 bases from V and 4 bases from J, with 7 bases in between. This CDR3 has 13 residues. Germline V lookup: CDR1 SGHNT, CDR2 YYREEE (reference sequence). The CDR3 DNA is TGTGCCAGCAGCTTGGGCAGGCGCACTGAAGCTTTCTTT. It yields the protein CASSLGRRTEAFF.

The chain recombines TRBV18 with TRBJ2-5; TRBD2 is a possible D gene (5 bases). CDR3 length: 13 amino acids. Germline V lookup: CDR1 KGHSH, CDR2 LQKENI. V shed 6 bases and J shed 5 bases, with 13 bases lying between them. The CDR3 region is CASSPTGRETQYF. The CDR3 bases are TGTGCCAGCTCTCCTACGGGAAGGGAGACCCAGTACTTC.

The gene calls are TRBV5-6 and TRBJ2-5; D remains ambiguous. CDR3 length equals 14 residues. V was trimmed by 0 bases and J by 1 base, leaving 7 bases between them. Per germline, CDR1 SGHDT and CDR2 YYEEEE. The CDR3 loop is CASSLGSIQETQYF. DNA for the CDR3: TGTGCCAGCAGCTTGGGGAGCATCCAAGAGACCCAGTACTTC.

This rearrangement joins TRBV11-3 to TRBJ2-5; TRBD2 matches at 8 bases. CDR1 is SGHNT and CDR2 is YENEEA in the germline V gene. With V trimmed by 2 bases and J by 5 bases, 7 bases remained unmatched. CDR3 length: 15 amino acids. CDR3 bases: TGTGCCAGCAGCTTATACGGGAGGGCCGACGAGACCCAGTACTTC. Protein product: CASSLYGRADETQYF.

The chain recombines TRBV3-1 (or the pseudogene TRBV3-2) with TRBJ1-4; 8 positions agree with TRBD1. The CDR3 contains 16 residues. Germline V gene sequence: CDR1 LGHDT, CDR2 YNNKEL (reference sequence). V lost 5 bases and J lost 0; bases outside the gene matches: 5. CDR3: CASSYGQGTTNEKLFF. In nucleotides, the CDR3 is TGTGCCAGCAGCTACGGACAGGGTACAACTAATGAAAAACTGTTTTTT.

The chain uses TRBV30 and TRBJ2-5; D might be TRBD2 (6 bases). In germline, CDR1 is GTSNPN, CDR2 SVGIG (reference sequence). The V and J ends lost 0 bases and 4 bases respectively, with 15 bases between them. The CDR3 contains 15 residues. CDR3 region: CAWSVGGKGGETQYF. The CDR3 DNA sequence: TGTGCCTGGAGTGTTGGGGGGAAGGGCGGAGAGACCCAGTACTTC.

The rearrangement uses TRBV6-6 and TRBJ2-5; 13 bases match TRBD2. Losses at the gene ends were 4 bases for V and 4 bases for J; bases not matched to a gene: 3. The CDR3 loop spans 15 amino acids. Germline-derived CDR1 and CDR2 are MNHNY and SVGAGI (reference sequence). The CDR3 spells CASSSTSGGPETQYF. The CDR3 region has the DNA TGTGCCAGCAGTTCGACTAGCGGGGGGCCAGAGACCCAGTACTTC.

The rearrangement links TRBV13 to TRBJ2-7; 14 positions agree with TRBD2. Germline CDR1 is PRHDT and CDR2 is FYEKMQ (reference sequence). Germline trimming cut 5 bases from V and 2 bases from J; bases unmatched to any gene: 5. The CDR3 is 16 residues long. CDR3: CASSRGLAGGPYEQYF. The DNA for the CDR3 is TGTGCCAGCAGCCGTGGACTAGCGGGAGGACCCTACGAGCAGTACTTC.

The DNA for the CDR3 is TGCAGCGTCAGAGGACTACACTCTAGCACAGATACGCAGTATTTT. It specifies CSVRGLHSSTDTQYF. The rearrangement uses TRBV29-1 and TRBJ2-3, with D possibly TRBD2 on 6 matching bases. The CDR3 runs to 15 residues. Germline values: CDR1 SQVTM, CDR2 ANQGSEA. The ends were cut back, 6 bases at V and 0 bases at J, with 16 bases in the middle.

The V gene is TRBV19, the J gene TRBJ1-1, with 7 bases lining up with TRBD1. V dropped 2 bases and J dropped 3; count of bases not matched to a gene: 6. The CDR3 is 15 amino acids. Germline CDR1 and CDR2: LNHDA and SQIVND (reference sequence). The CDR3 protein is CASSIQHRGDTEAFF. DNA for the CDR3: TGTGCCAGTAGTATACAGCACAGGGGCGACACTGAAGCTTTCTTT. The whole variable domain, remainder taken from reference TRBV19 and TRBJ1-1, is DGGITQSPKYLFRKEGQNVTLSCEQNLNHDAMYWYRQDPGQGLRLIYYSQIVNDFQKGDIAEGYSVSREKKESFPLTVTSAQKNPTAFYLCASSIQHRGDTEAFFGQGTRLTVV.

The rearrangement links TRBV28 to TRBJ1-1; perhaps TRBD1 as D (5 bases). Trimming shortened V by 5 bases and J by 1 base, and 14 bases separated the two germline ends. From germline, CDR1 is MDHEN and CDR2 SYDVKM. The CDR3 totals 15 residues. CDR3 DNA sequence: TGTGCCAGCAGTGCCGCACAGGCGAGGAACACTGAAGCTTTCTTT. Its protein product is CASSAAQARNTEAFF.

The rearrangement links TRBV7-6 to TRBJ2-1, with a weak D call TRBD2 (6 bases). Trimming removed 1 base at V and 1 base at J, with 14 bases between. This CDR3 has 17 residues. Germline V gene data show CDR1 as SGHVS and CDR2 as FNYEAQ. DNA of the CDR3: TGTGCCAGCAGCTTAGGAGGAGGGCTAGGGTCCTACAATGAGCAGTTCTTC. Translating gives CASSLGGGLGSYNEQFF.